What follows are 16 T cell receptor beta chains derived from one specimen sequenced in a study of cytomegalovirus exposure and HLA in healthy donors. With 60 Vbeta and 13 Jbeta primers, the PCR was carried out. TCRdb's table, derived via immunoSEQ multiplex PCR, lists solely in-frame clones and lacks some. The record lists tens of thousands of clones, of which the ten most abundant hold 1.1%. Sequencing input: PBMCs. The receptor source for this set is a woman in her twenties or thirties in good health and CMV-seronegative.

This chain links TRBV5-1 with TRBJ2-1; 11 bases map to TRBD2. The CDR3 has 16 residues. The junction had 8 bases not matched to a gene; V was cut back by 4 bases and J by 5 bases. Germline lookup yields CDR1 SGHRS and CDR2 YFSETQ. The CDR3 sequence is CASSPFGTSGNNEQFF. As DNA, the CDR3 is TGCGCCAGCAGCCCTTTCGGGACTAGCGGAAACAATGAGCAGTTCTTC.

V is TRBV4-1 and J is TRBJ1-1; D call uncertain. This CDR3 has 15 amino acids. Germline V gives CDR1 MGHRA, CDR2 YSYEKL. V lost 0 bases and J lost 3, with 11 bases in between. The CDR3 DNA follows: TGCGCCAGCAGCCAAGAAAGTAGTGAGGACACTGAAGCTTTCTTT. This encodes CASSQESSEDTEAFF.

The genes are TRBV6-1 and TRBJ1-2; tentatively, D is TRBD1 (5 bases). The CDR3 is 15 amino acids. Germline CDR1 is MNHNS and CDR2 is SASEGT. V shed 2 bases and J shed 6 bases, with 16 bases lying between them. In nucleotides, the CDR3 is TGTGCCAGCAGTGAATGGGGCCCAAGAAGGGATGGCTACACCTTC. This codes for CASSEWGPRRDGYTF.

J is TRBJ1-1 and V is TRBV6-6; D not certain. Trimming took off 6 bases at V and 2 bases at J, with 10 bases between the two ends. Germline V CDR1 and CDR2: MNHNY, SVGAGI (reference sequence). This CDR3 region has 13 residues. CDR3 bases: TGTGCCAGCAGGCGCGCGGGAAACACTGAAGCTTTCTTT. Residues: CASRRAGNTEAFF.

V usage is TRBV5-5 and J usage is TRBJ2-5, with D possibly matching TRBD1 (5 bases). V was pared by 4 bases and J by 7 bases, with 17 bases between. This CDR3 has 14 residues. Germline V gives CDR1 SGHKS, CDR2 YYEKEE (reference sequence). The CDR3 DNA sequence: TGTGCCAGCAGCGATGGATCTCCTAGGGGGACCCAGTACTTC. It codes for CASSDGSPRGTQYF.

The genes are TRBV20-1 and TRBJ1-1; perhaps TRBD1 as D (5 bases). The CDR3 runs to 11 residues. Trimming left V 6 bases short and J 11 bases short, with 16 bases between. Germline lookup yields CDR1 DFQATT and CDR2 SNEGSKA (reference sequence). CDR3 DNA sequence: TGCAGTGCAAGGACGGGGCGGGAGGCTTTCTTT. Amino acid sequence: CSARTGREAFF.

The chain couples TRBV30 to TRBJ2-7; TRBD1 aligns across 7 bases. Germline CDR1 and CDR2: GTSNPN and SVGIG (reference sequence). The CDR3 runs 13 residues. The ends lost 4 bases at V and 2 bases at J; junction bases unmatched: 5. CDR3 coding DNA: TGTGCCTGGACCAGGACAGGCGCCTACGAGCAGTACTTC. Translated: CAWTRTGAYEQYF.

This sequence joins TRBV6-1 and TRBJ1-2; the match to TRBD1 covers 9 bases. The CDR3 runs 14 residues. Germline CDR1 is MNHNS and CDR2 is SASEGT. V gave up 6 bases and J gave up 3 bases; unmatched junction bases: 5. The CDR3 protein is CASSRTGADYGYTF. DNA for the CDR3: TGTGCCAGCAGCCGGACAGGGGCCGACTATGGCTACACCTTC.

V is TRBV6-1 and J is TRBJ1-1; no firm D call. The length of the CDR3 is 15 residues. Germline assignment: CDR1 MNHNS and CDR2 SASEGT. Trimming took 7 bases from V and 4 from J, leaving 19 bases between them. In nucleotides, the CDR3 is TGTGCCAGCACCGGGTCCGGCGGGAGCTCCACTGAAGCTTTCTTT. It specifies CASTGSGGSSTEAFF.

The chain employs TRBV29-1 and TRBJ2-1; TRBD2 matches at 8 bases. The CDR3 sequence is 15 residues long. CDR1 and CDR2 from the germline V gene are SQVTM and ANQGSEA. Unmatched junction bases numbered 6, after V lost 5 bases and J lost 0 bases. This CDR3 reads CSVLVAGTSYNEQFF. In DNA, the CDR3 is TGCAGCGTTCTCGTAGCGGGAACCTCCTACAATGAGCAGTTCTTC.

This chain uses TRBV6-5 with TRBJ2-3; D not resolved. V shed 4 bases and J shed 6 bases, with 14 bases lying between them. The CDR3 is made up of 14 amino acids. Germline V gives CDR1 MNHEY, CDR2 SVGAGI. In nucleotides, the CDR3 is TGTGCCAGCAGTTCCGGTGAAATTCCCGATACGCAGTATTTT. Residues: CASSSGEIPDTQYF.

The CDR3 DNA is TGCGCCAGCAGCCAATTGGAGGGAAACACTGAAGCTTTCTTT. Protein: CASSQLEGNTEAFF. The V call is TRBV4-1, the J call TRBJ1-1; D gene uncertain. The CDR3 extends over 14 amino acids. V was shortened by 2 bases and J by 2 bases, with 9 bases between the two germline ends. CDR1 MGHRA and CDR2 YSYEKL come from the germline V gene.

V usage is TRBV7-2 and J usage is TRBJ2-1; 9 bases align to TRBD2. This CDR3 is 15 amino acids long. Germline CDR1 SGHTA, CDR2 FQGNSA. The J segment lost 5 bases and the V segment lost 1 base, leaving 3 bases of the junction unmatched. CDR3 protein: CASSLVGGGDNEQFF. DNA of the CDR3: TGTGCCAGCAGCTTAGTGGGCGGGGGGGACAATGAGCAGTTCTTC.

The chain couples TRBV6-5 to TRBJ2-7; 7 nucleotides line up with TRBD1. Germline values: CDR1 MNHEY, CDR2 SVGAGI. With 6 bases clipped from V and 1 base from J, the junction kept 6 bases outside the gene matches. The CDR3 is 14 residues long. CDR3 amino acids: CASSRSTGSYEQYF. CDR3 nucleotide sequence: TGTGCCAGCAGCCGATCGACAGGGTCCTACGAGCAGTACTTC.

In nucleotides, the CDR3 is TGTGCCTGGAGTAGAAGCGGGAGGGGTGAGACCCAGTACTTC. As protein: CAWSRSGRGETQYF. The genes are TRBV30 and TRBJ2-5, with 10 bases aligning to TRBD2. The junction had 5 bases not matched to a gene; V was cut back by 2 bases and J by 5 bases. CDR1 GTSNPN and CDR2 SVGIG come from the germline V gene (reference sequence). The CDR3 runs 14 residues. Full variable domain (missing parts from reference TRBV30 and TRBJ2-5): SQTIHQWPATLVQPVGSPLSLECTVEGTSNPNLYWYRQAAGRGLQLLFYSVGIGQISSEVPQNLSASRPQDRQFILSSKKLLLSDSGFYLCAWSRSGRGETQYFGPGTRLLVL.

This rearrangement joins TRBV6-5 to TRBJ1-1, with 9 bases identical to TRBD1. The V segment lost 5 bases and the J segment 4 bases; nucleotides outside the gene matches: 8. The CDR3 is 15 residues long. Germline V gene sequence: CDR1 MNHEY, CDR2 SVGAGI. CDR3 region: CASSTGQGRITEAFF. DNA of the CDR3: TGTGCCAGCAGTACGGGACAGGGAAGGATCACTGAAGCTTTCTTT.